Listed below are T cell receptor beta chains from one sample, sequenced in a study of T cell therapy after organ transplantation. The table came from immunoSEQ multiplex PCR; TCRdb's copy has only in-frame clones and leaves some out. The table has 44,000 or so clones, about 94% seen once; the top ten hold about 3.4%. These receptors have no known antigen. The sequences come from CD8+ T cells from blood, collected before autologous CMV-specific T cell therapy. Every receptor here comes from a human patient who had received a solid organ transplant and had CMV disease. Both conserved end residues are part of each CDR3. Fields, in order: D gene, J gene, clone size, V gene, CDR3 protein, CDR3 DNA. D genes are given only for firm matches. Only part of the rows carry a size: once, few, many, or a class if the clone is expanded.

D: NA; J: TRBJ2-3; size: once; V: TRBV27; CDR3: CASSIALAVRSDTQYF; DNA: TGTGCCAGCAGTATCGCTTTGGCGGTCCGATCAGATACGCAGTATTTT
D: NA; J: TRBJ2-7; size: NA; V: TRBV15; CDR3: CATSSTSVSSYEQYF; DNA: TGTGCCACCAGCAGCACTTCAGTCAGCTCCTACGAGCAGTACTTC
D: NA; J: TRBJ2-4; size: NA; V: TRBV27; CDR3: CASSNRDALSQNIQYF; DNA: TGTGCCAGCAGTAACCGGGACGCCCTAAGTCAAAACATTCAGTACTTC
D: NA; J: TRBJ1-1; size: NA; V: TRBV4-3; CDR3: CASSQDWGSGGTGFYGTEAFF; DNA: TGCGCCAGCAGCCAAGATTGGGGATCCGGTGGAACAGGGTTCTATGGTACTGAAGCTTTCTTT
D: NA; J: TRBJ2-2; size: NA; V: TRBV19; CDR3: CASSITGEGTGELFF; DNA: TGTGCCAGTAGTATTACCGGAGAGGGCACCGGGGAGCTGTTTTTT
D: NA; J: TRBJ2-6; size: NA; V: TRBV13; CDR3: CASSLTGSGANVLTF; DNA: TGTGCCAGCAGCTTAACCGGCTCTGGGGCCAACGTCCTGACTTTC
D: NA; J: TRBJ2-3; size: NA; V: TRBV4-3; CDR3: CASSQDGVSSTDTQYF; DNA: TGCGCCAGCAGCCAAGATGGGGTCAGTAGCACAGATACGCAGTATTTT
D: TRBD1; J: TRBJ2-7; size: NA; V: TRBV7-8; CDR3: CASSSQGASSEQYF; DNA: TGTGCCAGCAGCTCGCAGGGGGCGAGTAGCGAGCAGTACTTC
D: TRBD1; J: TRBJ1-4; size: NA; V: TRBV6-4; CDR3: CASSTGTGNEKLFF; DNA: TGTGCCAGCAGTACCGGGACAGGGAATGAAAAACTGTTTTTT
D: TRBD1; J: TRBJ1-5; size: once; V: TRBV12-5; CDR3: CASGLGDSWDQPQHF; DNA: TGTGCTAGTGGTTTAGGGGACAGTTGGGATCAGCCCCAGCATTTT
D: NA; J: TRBJ2-3; size: NA; V: TRBV4-3; CDR3: CASSQDRTDTQYF; DNA: TGCGCCAGCAGCCAAGATAGGACAGATACGCAGTATTTT
D: NA; J: TRBJ2-2; size: NA; V: TRBV27; CDR3: CASIGGGPTGELFF; DNA: TGTGCCAGCATCGGAGGTGGGCCCACCGGGGAGCTGTTTTTT
D: NA; J: TRBJ2-2; size: NA; V: TRBV27; CDR3: CATGLGDGHTGELFF; DNA: TGTGCCACCGGCTTGGGAGACGGACACACCGGGGAGCTGTTTTTT
D: TRBD2; J: TRBJ2-4; size: NA; V: TRBV10-1; CDR3: CASNSLAGLAGRNIQYF; DNA: TGCGCCAGCAACTCCCTAGCGGGGCTAGCGGGAAGGAACATTCAGTACTTC
D: NA; J: TRBJ2-2; size: NA; V: TRBV6-6; CDR3: CASIPGAGEKTGELFF; DNA: TGTGCCAGCATTCCGGGGGCGGGAGAAAAAACCGGGGAGCTGTTTTTT
D: NA; J: TRBJ2-6; size: NA; V: TRBV4-2; CDR3: CASSQEQGSGANVLTF; DNA: TGTGCCAGCAGCCAGGAACAGGGCTCTGGGGCCAACGTCCTGACTTTC